The clone carrying this T cell receptor (beta chain) was observed many times. Its cognate antigen is unknown. The sample comes from a study of regulatory T cells in long-lasting Graves disease. According to the study, TCR beta libraries were built with iRepertoire HTBI primers and CDR3-region Arm-PCR. TCRdb called the multiplex PCR reads again in MiXCR, with one record for every CDR3 protein. The repertoire holds 400,000 to 500,000 distinct CDR3 sequences, with less than 25% as singletons. The germline V gene has CDR1 DFQATT and CDR2 SNEGSKA (reference sequence). V shed 5 bases and J 2 bases; nucleotides not matched to a gene: 8. The CDR3 has 14 residues. Specified time point: persistent/refractory GD, antithyroid drugs over 5 years with positive TRAb. Researchers made the TCR library from RNA that was extracted from PBMCs. Study outcomes and limitations: TRBV28 was favored in persistent disease, as were TRBJ1-2 and TRBJ2-5.

The sample was peripheral blood mononuclear cells (PBMCs), taken when the disease was refractory, from a patient treated with antithyroid drugs. The TCR comes from a female donor with Graves disease. The gene calls are TRBV20-1 and TRBJ2-5, with 7 bases identical to TRBD1. CDR3 residues: CSAPDPRGQETQYF. CDR3 nucleotide sequence: TGCAGTGCTCCGGACCCCAGGGGGCAAGAGACCCAGTACTTC.